A selection of T cell receptor beta chains follows, all from one sample in a study of blood T cells in healthy people across ages. TCRdb re-derived calls from the 5' RACE reads in MiXCR, one entry per CDR3 protein. Here the sample spans around 800,000 distinct CDR3 sequences, about 55% being singletons. Specimen: blood. These receptors were obtained from a man older than 75 in good health. Both conserved end residues are part of each CDR3. The D gene is left open where the match is weak. Clone sizes are given selectively: once, few, many, or a class where the clone is expanded.

CTSSLATGTSGYEQYF	TGTACCAGCAGTTTAGCCACCGGGACTAGCGGCTACGAGCAGTACTTC	once	TRBD2	TRBV12-3/TRBV12-4	TRBJ2-7
CASSPSTGTSEYF	TGTGCCAGCAGCCCCTCAACCGGGACATCAGAGTACTTC	-	-	TRBV7-9	TRBJ2-5
CASSQDLLWGRDSHNEQFF	TGCGCCAGCAGCCAAGATTTATTATGGGGAAGAGACTCCCACAATGAGCAGTTCTTC	once	-	TRBV4-1	TRBJ2-1
CASSLGPGQQNQPQHF	TGTGCCAGCAGCTTAGGACCGGGACAGCAGAATCAGCCCCAGCATTTT	-	TRBD1	TRBV7-9	TRBJ1-5
CATSREGRPIQPQHF	TGTGCCACCAGCAGAGAGGGCAGGCCCATTCAGCCCCAGCATTTT	many	-	TRBV15	TRBJ1-5
CSCPGFDYGYTF	TGCAGCTGTCCGGGGTTTGACTATGGCTACACCTTC	-	-	TRBV29-1	TRBJ1-2
CASSLQGANTDTQYF	TGCGCCAGCAGCCTCCAGGGGGCTAACACAGATACGCAGTATTTT	few	TRBD1	TRBV5-1	TRBJ2-3
CASSQGLAAGTDTQYF	TGCGCCAGCAGCCAAGGCCTAGCGGCGGGCACAGATACGCAGTATTTT	few	TRBD2	TRBV4-1	TRBJ2-3
CASSLKDGNKQFF	TGTGCCAGCAGCTTAAAAGACGGAAATAAGCAGTTCTTC	-	-	TRBV7-3	TRBJ2-1
CASSSLGTDQYF	TGCGCCAGCAGCTCCCTCGGGACCGATCAGTACTTC	-	-	TRBV5-1	TRBJ2-7
CSAEALRDNEQYF	TGCAGCGCTGAGGCCCTTAGGGACAATGAGCAGTACTTC	-	-	TRBV29-1	TRBJ2-4
CASSLTRTGVRETQYF	TGTGCCAGCAGCTTAACCCGTACAGGGGTGAGAGAGACCCAGTACTTC	-	TRBD1	TRBV7-3	TRBJ2-5
CASSQRNSGSVSSYEQYF	TGTGCCAGCAGCCAAAGGAATAGCGGGAGTGTGAGCTCCTACGAGCAGTACTTC	-	TRBD2	TRBV4-2	TRBJ2-7
CASSSMGWGMAGAYNEQFF	TGTGCCAGCAGTTCAATGGGATGGGGCATGGCGGGTGCCTACAATGAGCAGTTCTTC	-	-	TRBV12-3/TRBV12-4	TRBJ2-1
CASGLPALARVYQETQYF	TGTGCTAGTGGTTTGCCCGCACTAGCTCGTGTGTACCAAGAGACCCAGTACTTC	few	-	TRBV12-5	TRBJ2-5
CSAGLGTGGTETQYF	TGCAGTGCCGGCCTCGGGACAGGGGGAACGGAGACCCAGTACTTC	-	TRBD1	TRBV20-1	TRBJ2-5